The subject of this entry is one T cell receptor (beta chain). Libraries were prepared by immunoSEQ multiplex PCR; TCRdb keeps only in-frame clonotypes and omits some of them. The table has approximately 200,000 clones, around 90% seen once. Everyone who took part was roughly 18 to 89 years old, and they came from roughly 25 US areas. Cohorts were determined from participant-reported clinical history. Germline V gene lookup returns CDR1 KGHSH and CDR2 LQKENI. V trimming: 2 bases; J trimming: 9 bases; junction bases outside the gene matches: 7. This CDR3 is built from 15 residues. These data are taken from a study of blood T cell repertoires in COVID-19. At the level of the study: Sample material is recorded as cDNA or gDNA derived from T cells, B-cell-depleted T cells, or PBMCs.

Material for sequencing was PBMCs or T cells enriched from blood (not recorded which). This clonotype originated in a woman aged 25 to 39 who had recovered from COVID-19. This chain joins TRBV18 and TRBJ1-5, with 10 bases fitting TRBD1. CDR3 sequence (DNA): TGTGCCAGCTCACCATCGGGACAGGGGATTGGGCCCCAGCATTTT. It yields the protein CASSPSGQGIGPQHF.